Here is one T cell receptor (beta chain) with its context. Its antigen is still unknown. This specimen belongs to a study of cytomegalovirus exposure and HLA in healthy donors. Study-wide findings and caveats: For most TCR sequences rarity was the rule, although some public TCRs occurred in many donors. TRBV6-2, TRBV6-3 and some other V segments were unresolvable in 87-base-pair reads. A later analysis showed HLA-associated TCR beta chains outstripping equally common others in clonal expansion.

Germline V CDR1 and CDR2: GTSNPN, SVGIG (reference sequence). CDR3 length: 15 amino acids. Trimming cost V 3 bases and J 8 bases; bases outside gene matches: 12. 60 Vbeta and 13 Jbeta primers were used in PCR. Original methodology: Some 9.9 million of 80 million to 85 million unique TCR beta chains were shared, per a later count. Sequencing was performed with immunoSEQ multiplex PCR; in TCRdb, only in-frame clones are kept and a portion is missing. The D gene and trimming were derived from the DNA, and the V and J assignments and clone size from that table. The sample contains nearly 65,000 clones, approximately 71% of which appear only once.

The clonotype originates from a middle-aged man in good health and CMV-seronegative. The J gene is TRBJ1-2, the V gene TRBV30, with 10 bases fitting TRBD1. Sequencing used PBMCs. Written as DNA, the CDR3 is TGTGCCTGGAGCCCTGGACAGGGGGTAATAGGAGGCTACACCTTC. Translated: CAWSPGQGVIGGYTF.